The source of this T cell receptor (beta chain) is a study of cytomegalovirus exposure and HLA in healthy donors. Whole-study findings and limits: In a later analysis, the majority of CMV-associated beta chains seemingly showed HLA restriction. Certain sequence variants were highly shared and formed a cluster, and this cluster was likely a sequencing artifact.

Of note for this clone: What it binds is not known.

The PCR made use of 60 Vbeta and 13 Jbeta primers. The assay was immunoSEQ multiplex PCR, and TCRdb's table has in-frame clones only and misses some. The sample contains about 83,000 clones, just under 75% of which appear only once. The CDR3 consists of 17 residues. The sequencing sample was made of PBMCs. The source is a man aged 55 to 69 in good health and CMV-seronegative. This chain joins TRBV12-1 and TRBJ1-5; the D call in the table, TRBD1, was not verified against the DNA. TRBV12-1 is marked as a pseudogene. The CDR3 is CASSARTGGSSNQPQHF. CDR3 DNA: TGTGCCAGCAGCGCCCGGACAGGGGGCTCAAGCAATCAGCCCCAGCATTTT.